The present T cell receptor (beta chain) was sequenced within a study of T-cell reconstitution after alpha-beta-depleted transplantation in children. Germline loops: CDR1 LGHNA, CDR2 YSLEER. There are 15 residues in the CDR3. The V segment lost 4 bases and the J segment 4 bases; nucleotides outside the gene matches: 5. A library of TCRbeta sequences, prepared with unique molecular identifiers, was generated. Each CDR3 protein gets one entry after TCRdb re-called the PCR reads with MiXCR. The data hold 480,000 or so distinct CDR3 sequences, with 10% observed a single time. The TCR comes from a child younger than 10 with inherited bone marrow failure, due to receive a stem cell transplant. The chain combines TRBV4-3 with TRBJ2-2; the match to TRBD1 covers 8 bases. This sample comprised PBMCs, obtained before TCRalphabeta/CD19-depleted stem cell transplant. In DNA, the CDR3 is TGCGCCAGCAGCCCCGGGACAGGCCTCACCGGGGAGCTGTTTTTT. Protein sequence: CASSPGTGLTGELFF.